Following are 21 T cell receptor beta chains from one sample sequenced in a study of blood T cell repertoires in COVID-19. Data came from immunoSEQ multiplex PCR; TCRdb stores just in-frame clones and leaves some out. In the table there are 85,000 to 90,000 clones, approximately 86% of which are singletons. Sequenced material: peripheral blood. The receptor source for this set is an elderly man with active or convalescent COVID-19.

The chain links TRBV6-2 or TRBV6-3 to TRBJ1-2; 9 positions agree with TRBD1. The length of the CDR3 is 15 residues. Looked up from germline, CDR1 is MNHEY and CDR2 is SVGEGT. V shed 2 bases, J shed 5 bases, and the junction held 6 bases outside the gene matches. DNA of the CDR3: TGTGCCAGCAGTTACGTGGACAGGGGTTCGTATGGCTACACCTTC. Translating gives CASSYVDRGSYGYTF.

J is TRBJ1-1 and V is TRBV4-2; 7 bases are a match to TRBD1. Germline assignment: CDR1 LGHNA and CDR2 YNFKEQ. The length of the CDR3 is 15 residues. J gave up 4 bases and V 6 bases, and 11 bases lay outside the gene matches. The CDR3: CASSTVGQSPTEAFF. In DNA form, the CDR3 reads TGTGCCAGCAGTACTGTGGGACAGTCGCCCACTGAAGCTTTCTTT.

The chain links TRBV18 to TRBJ1-2; D is possibly TRBD1 (5 bases). The CDR3 is made up of 14 amino acids. Per germline, CDR1 KGHSH and CDR2 LQKENI. V was trimmed by 3 bases and J by 8 bases, leaving 16 bases between them. CDR3 coding DNA: TGTGCCAGCTCACCCCTCGAAAGGGGTTACGGCTACACCTTC. As protein: CASSPLERGYGYTF.

V gene TRBV23-1 combines with J gene TRBJ2-5; a possible D gene is TRBD2 (6 bases). TRBV23-1 is treated as an ORF (open reading frame) with a function not yet certain. This CDR3 has 17 residues. CDR3 amino acids: CAPAANPRRRDQETQYF. In DNA, the CDR3 is TGCGCGCCAGCAGCCAACCCTCGGCGGCGGGATCAAGAGACCCAGTACTTC.

The chain links TRBV3-1 (or the pseudogene TRBV3-2) to TRBJ2-1; no clear D gene. V was clipped by 0 bases and J by 6 bases, with 12 bases between them. The germline V gene has CDR1 LGHDT and CDR2 YNNKEL (reference sequence). This CDR3 has 15 residues. CDR3 nucleotide sequence: TGTGCCAGCAGCCAAGAATTAGTCTTGAGCAATGAGCAGTTCTTC. Translated: CASSQELVLSNEQFF.

The chain carries TRBV25-1 and TRBJ1-1; D ambiguous. The CDR3 is made up of 15 amino acids. Per germline, CDR1 MGHDK and CDR2 SYGVNS. With 6 bases removed from V and 1 base from J, the gap between germline ends came to 15 bases. The DNA of the CDR3 is TGTGCCAGCAGGCAAACGGGTTTGTCGAACACTGAAGCTTTCTTT. This sequence encodes CASRQTGLSNTEAFF.

This clone is a singleton in its sample. The chain is built from TRBV4-1 and TRBJ1-1; 7 nucleotides line up with TRBD1. This CDR3 has 16 residues. The V gene's germline CDR1 is MGHRA and CDR2 YSYEKL. With V trimmed by 4 bases and J by 2 bases, 10 bases remained unmatched. The DNA for the CDR3 is TGCGCCAGCAGCCGCTATACAGACAGGGCCAACACTGAAGCTTTCTTT. Protein sequence: CASSRYTDRANTEAFF.

This sequence joins TRBV5-4 and TRBJ2-5; tentatively, D is TRBD2 (7 bases). Germline V gives CDR1 SGHNT, CDR2 YYREEE (reference sequence). This CDR3 spans 12 amino acids. Trimming removed 9 bases at V and 4 bases at J, with 13 bases between. This chain's CDR3 is CAISGEGETQYF. Written as DNA, the CDR3 is TGTGCCATCTCAGGGGAGGGAGAGACCCAGTACTTC. Full variable domain (missing parts from reference TRBV5-4 and TRBJ2-5): ETGVTQSPTHLIKTRGQQVTLRCSSQSGHNTVSWYQQALGQGPQFIFQYYREEENGRGNFPPRFSGLQFPNYSSELNVNALELDDSALYLCAISGEGETQYFGPGTRLLVL.

The rearrangement joins TRBV28 to TRBJ1-4; a weak D match, TRBD1 (5 bases). CDR3 length equals 15 residues. Germline V CDR1 and CDR2: MDHEN, SYDVKM. The V end was cut by 5 bases, the J end by 7 bases, with 17 bases between. CDR3 amino acids: CASSNSVGGVEKLFF. The CDR3 nucleotides are TGTGCCAGCAGTAACTCGGTGGGGGGGGTTGAAAAACTGTTTTTT.

The chain carries TRBV7-2 and TRBJ2-5; a possible D gene is TRBD1 (6 bases). The V and J ends lost 5 bases and 2 bases respectively, with 15 bases between them. CDR1 is SGHTA, CDR2 FQGNSA, per germline. This CDR3 has 15 residues. This CDR3 is CASSGVTGIQETQYF. CDR3 nucleotide sequence: TGTGCCAGCAGCGGGGTAACAGGGATTCAAGAGACCCAGTACTTC. The full variable domain, completed using reference TRBV7-2 and TRBJ2-5, is GAGVSQSPSNKVTEKGKDVELRCDPISGHTALYWYRQSLGQGLEFLIYFQGNSAPDKSGLPSDRFSAERTGGSVSTLTIQRTQQEDSAVYLCASSGVTGIQETQYFGPGTRLLVL.

The chain employs TRBV4-1 and TRBJ1-4; possibly TRBD1 for D (5 bases). This CDR3 is built from 17 residues. Germline CDR1 MGHRA, CDR2 YSYEKL. V shed 2 bases and J shed 1 base, with 14 bases lying between them. CDR3 DNA sequence: TGCGCCAGCAGCCAACCGACAGACTCGAGAACTAATGAAAAACTGTTTTTT. Translating it yields CASSQPTDSRTNEKLFF.

This clone has only a few counts. The chain joins TRBV5-5 to TRBJ1-5, with 7 bases lining up with TRBD1. Germline CDR1 SGHKS, CDR2 YYEKEE (reference sequence). CDR3 length: 14 residues. J gave up 5 bases and V 0 bases, and 2 bases lay outside the gene matches. The CDR3 bases are TGTGCCAGCAGCTTGGGACAGGGCCATCAGCCCCAGCATTTT. It codes for CASSLGQGHQPQHF.

The chain links TRBV28 to TRBJ2-3; 10 nucleotides align to TRBD1. The junction had 7 bases not matched to a gene; V was cut back by 4 bases and J by 3 bases. This CDR3 region has 16 residues. The germline V gene encodes CDR1 MDHEN and CDR2 SYDVKM. CDR3 nucleotide sequence: TGTGCCAGCAGTTCTACCCGGGACAGGGGTACAGATACGCAGTATTTT. This gives the protein CASSSTRDRGTDTQYF.

The rearrangement joins TRBV6-2 or TRBV6-3 to TRBJ2-1, with D possibly matching TRBD2 (6 bases). V lost 0 bases to trimming and J lost 9 bases, with 12 bases between them. CDR1 MNHEY and CDR2 SVGEGT come from the germline V gene. CDR3 size: 14 residues. The CDR3 is CASSYSLASAEQFF. The CDR3 DNA follows: TGTGCCAGCAGTTACTCGCTGGCTAGCGCTGAGCAGTTCTTC.

This clone was seen a handful of times. This chain uses TRBV7-8 with TRBJ2-2, with D tentatively TRBD2 (6 bases). With 5 bases removed from V and 5 bases from J, the gap between germline ends came to 15 bases. The CDR3 consists of 15 residues. The germline V gene has CDR1 SGHVS and CDR2 FQNEAQ. For the CDR3, the DNA is TGTGCCAGCAGCCCTCCCGGAGGGCGGACCGGGGAGCTGTTTTTT. This encodes CASSPPGGRTGELFF.

V and J are TRBV19 and TRBJ2-2, with 7 bases matching TRBD2. The CDR3 has 14 residues. Germline V gene sequence: CDR1 LNHDA, CDR2 SQIVND (reference sequence). V lost 0 bases, J lost 9 bases, and 4 bases stayed unmatched. CDR3 nucleotides: TGTGCCAGTAGTATAGAACGGACTAGTCGGGAGCTGTTTTTT. Protein product: CASSIERTSRELFF. Drawing the rest from reference TRBV19 and TRBJ2-2, the complete variable domain is DGGITQSPKYLFRKEGQNVTLSCEQNLNHDAMYWYRQDPGQGLRLIYYSQIVNDFQKGDIAEGYSVSREKKESFPLTVTSAQKNPTAFYLCASSIERTSRELFFGEGSRLTVL.

The V and J genes are TRBV2 and TRBJ1-5; D is undetermined. The V end was cut by 10 bases, the J end by 0 bases, with 16 bases between. Germline CDR1 reads SNHLY; CDR2 reads FYNNEI. The CDR3 sequence is 15 residues long. The CDR3 reads CATPGVLYSNQPQHF. Here the CDR3 DNA reads TGTGCCACCCCCGGAGTCCTATATAGCAATCAGCCCCAGCATTTT.

This clone was counted only a few times. V is TRBV7-2 and J is TRBJ2-2; no definite D call. V lost 5 bases to trimming and J lost 1 base, with 14 bases between them. From germline, CDR1 is SGHTA and CDR2 FQGNSA. This CDR3 comprises 16 residues. The CDR3 DNA reads as TGTGCCAGCAGCCCCCACTCGGCAGGGAACACCGGGGAGCTGTTTTTT. Translated, it gives CASSPHSAGNTGELFF. The full variable domain, rest sourced from reference TRBV7-2 and TRBJ2-2, is GAGVSQSPSNKVTEKGKDVELRCDPISGHTALYWYRQSLGQGLEFLIYFQGNSAPDKSGLPSDRFSAERTGGSVSTLTIQRTQQEDSAVYLCASSPHSAGNTGELFFGEGSRLTVL.

This clone was detected a few times. This chain connects TRBV29-1 to TRBJ1-3; 7 bases line up with TRBD1. The J segment lost 2 bases and the V segment lost 5 bases, leaving 9 bases of the junction unmatched. Per the germline V gene, CDR1 is SQVTM and CDR2 is ANQGSEA. The CDR3 has 15 amino acids. The CDR3 DNA reads TGCAGCGTTCGGGACAGTAGTCTACCTGGAAACACCATATATTTT. Translating gives CSVRDSSLPGNTIYF.

The genes are TRBV7-2 and TRBJ2-7; D is perhaps TRBD1 (6 bases). The length of the CDR3 is 12 residues. Germline V gene sequence: CDR1 SGHTA, CDR2 FQGNSA. V lost 4 bases and J 9 bases, leaving 13 bases between the germline ends. DNA for the CDR3: TGTGCCAGCAGCTCAGAACAGGGAAGGCAGTACTTC. It yields the protein CASSSEQGRQYF.

The V and J genes are TRBV9 and TRBJ2-3, with unresolved D. The CDR3 sequence is 14 residues long. CDR1 SGDLS and CDR2 YYNGEE come from the germline V gene. Trimming took 3 bases from V and 4 from J, leaving 12 bases between them. CDR3: CASSARELADTQYF. The CDR3 DNA follows: TGTGCCAGCAGCGCCCGAGAACTGGCAGATACGCAGTATTTT.